A single sample gave rise to the 4 T cell receptor beta chains below, sequenced in a study of blood T cells in healthy people across ages. With a J-beta primer mix and a sample-barcoded 5' primer, a second PCR ran about 7 to 12 cycles. TCRdb called the 5' RACE reads again in MiXCR, with one record for every CDR3 protein. The table shows about 510,000 distinct CDR3 sequences, with around 27% occurring only once. The same specimen was also included in a second study, on T cells of mothers and their children.

Sequences were obtained from blood. These receptors came from a boy aged 2 to 9 in good health.

This chain connects TRBV7-9 to TRBJ1-4, with TRBD1 matching 7 bases. The CDR3 spans 16 residues. The V gene's germline CDR1 is SEHNR and CDR2 FQNEAQ (reference sequence). V was clipped by 5 bases and J by 7 bases; unmatched bases: 13. The CDR3 bases are TGTGCCAGCAGCGGCCGAAGGGACAGCTATTCTGAAAAACTGTTTTTT. Translating gives CASSGRRDSYSEKLFF.

V gene TRBV20-1 combines with J gene TRBJ1-5; 9 bases line up with TRBD1. With V trimmed by 6 bases and J by 2 bases, 8 bases remained unmatched. Germline assignment: CDR1 DFQATT and CDR2 SNEGSKA (reference sequence). The CDR3 totals 15 residues. The CDR3 region is CSATHRDRGNQPQHF. The CDR3 DNA is TGCAGTGCCACCCACCGGGACAGGGGCAATCAGCCCCAGCATTTT.

This clonotype has more than one count but fewer than ten. The CDR3 protein is CASSRQVAGTDTQYF. CDR3 nucleotide sequence: TGTGCCAGCAGTCGACAGGTGGCTGGCACAGATACGCAGTATTTT. The rearrangement joins TRBV12-3 or TRBV12-4 to TRBJ2-3, with D perhaps matching TRBD1 (6 bases). This CDR3 has 15 residues. Trimming shortened V by 5 bases and J by 1 base, and 13 bases separated the two germline ends.

The chain uses TRBV12-3 or TRBV12-4 and TRBJ2-1; perhaps TRBD2 as D (6 bases). Deletions cut 4 bases from V and 0 bases from J, with 10 bases between. The CDR3 runs 15 residues. CDR3 sequence reads: CASSYRGLSYNEQFF. As DNA, the CDR3 is TGTGCCAGCAGTTATCGGGGACTCTCCTACAATGAGCAGTTCTTC.